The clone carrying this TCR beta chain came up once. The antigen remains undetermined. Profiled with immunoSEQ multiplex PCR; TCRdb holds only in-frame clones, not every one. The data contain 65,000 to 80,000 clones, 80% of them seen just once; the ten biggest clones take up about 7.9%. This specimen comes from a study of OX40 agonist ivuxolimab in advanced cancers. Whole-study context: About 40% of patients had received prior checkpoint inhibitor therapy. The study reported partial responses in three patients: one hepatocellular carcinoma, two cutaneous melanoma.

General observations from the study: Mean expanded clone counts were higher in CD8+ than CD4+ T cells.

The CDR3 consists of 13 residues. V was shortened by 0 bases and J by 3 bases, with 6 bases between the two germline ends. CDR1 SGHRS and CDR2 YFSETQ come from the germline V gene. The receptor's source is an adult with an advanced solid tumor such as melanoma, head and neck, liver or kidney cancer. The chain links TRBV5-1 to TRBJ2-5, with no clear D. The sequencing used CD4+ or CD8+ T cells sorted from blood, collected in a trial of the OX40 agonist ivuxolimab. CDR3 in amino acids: CASSLGTKETQYF. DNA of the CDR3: TGCGCCAGCAGCTTGGGAACTAAAGAGACCCAGTACTTC. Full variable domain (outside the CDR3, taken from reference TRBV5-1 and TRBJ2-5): KAGVTQTPRYLIKTRGQQVTLSCSPISGHRSVSWYQQTPGQGLQFLFEYFSETQRNKGNFPGRFSGRQFSNSRSEMNVSTLELGDSALYLCASSLGTKETQYFGPGTRLLVL.